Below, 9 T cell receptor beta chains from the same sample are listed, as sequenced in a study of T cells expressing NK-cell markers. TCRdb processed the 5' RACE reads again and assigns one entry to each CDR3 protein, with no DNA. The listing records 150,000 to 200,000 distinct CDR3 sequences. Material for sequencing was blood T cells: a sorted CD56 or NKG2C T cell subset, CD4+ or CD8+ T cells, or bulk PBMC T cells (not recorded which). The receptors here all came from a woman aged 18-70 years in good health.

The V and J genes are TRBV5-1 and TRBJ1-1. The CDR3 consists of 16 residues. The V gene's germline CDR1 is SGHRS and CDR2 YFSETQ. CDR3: CASSANIYRGSTEAFF.

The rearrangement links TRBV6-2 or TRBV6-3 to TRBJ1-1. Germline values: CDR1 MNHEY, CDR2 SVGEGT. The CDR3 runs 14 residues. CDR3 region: CASSYSVQNTEAFF.

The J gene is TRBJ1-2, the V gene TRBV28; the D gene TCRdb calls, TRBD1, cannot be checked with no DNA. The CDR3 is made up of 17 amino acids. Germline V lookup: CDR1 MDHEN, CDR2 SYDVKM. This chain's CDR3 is CASSPPQGWRFDYGYTF.

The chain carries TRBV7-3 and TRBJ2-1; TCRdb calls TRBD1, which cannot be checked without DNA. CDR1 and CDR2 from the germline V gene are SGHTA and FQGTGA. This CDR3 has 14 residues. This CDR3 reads CASSLRPGHNEQFF. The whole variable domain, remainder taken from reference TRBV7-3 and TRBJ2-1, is GAGVSQTPSNKVTEKGKYVELRCDPISGHTALYWYRQSLGQGPEFLIYFQGTGAADDSGLPNDRFFAVRPEGSVSTLKIQRTERGDSAVYLCASSLRPGHNEQFFGPGTRLTVL.

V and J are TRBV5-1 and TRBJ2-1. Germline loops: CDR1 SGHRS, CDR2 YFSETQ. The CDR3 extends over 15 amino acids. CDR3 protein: CASSLFASDYNEQFF.

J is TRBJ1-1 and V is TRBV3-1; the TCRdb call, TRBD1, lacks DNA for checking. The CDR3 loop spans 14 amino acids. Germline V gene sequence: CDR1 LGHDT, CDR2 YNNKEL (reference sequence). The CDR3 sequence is CASSQWSRESEAFF.

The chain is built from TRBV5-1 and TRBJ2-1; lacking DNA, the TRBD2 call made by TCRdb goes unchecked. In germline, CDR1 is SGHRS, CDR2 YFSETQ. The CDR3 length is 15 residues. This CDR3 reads CASSPLAGEANEQFF.

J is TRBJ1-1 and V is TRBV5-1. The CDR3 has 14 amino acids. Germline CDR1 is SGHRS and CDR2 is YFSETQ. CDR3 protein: CASSLYGSGTEAFF.

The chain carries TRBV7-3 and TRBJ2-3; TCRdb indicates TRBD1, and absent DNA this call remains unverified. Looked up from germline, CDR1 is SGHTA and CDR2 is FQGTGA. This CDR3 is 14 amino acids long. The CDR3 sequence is CASSFVSVSGTQYF.